This TCR beta chain comes out of a study of T cell repertoires in cytomegalovirus infection. TCRdb fed the reads into MiXCR, producing one record per CDR3 protein. The sample contains around 55,000 distinct CDR3 sequences, over 15% of which appear only once. Ten or more counts support this clonotype. Its antigen is still unknown. The CDR3 contains 15 residues. V dropped 5 bases and J dropped 2 bases, with 13 bases sitting between them. Germline V gene lookup returns CDR1 SGHTA and CDR2 FQGNSA. The sequencing used CD8+ T cells from cultured PBMCs, collected from culture after CMV antigen stimulation. The V gene is TRBV7-2, the J gene TRBJ2-4; D is unclear. The clonotype originates from a human donor in good health (CMV status not recorded). Some clones in this sample may be carry-over from other donors' samples. CDR3 in DNA: TGTGCCAGCAGCAGCCGTGGGATTTCCAAAAACATTCAGTACTTC. Protein product: CASSSRGISKNIQYF.